This T cell receptor beta chain originates from a study of T cells in Graves' hyperthyroidism and ophthalmopathy. Amplified TCR beta CDR3 regions came from RNA transcripts. The study used the HTBI primer set for a first-round RT-PCR of the TCR CDR3. TCRdb used MiXCR to reprocess the multiplex PCR reads, holding one entry per CDR3 protein. Among approximately 870,000 distinct CDR3 sequences listed, about 38% were seen once. The table lists this clonotype with a few counts. Its target is not known. Study observations and caveats: Through a model of 13 V-J features, ophthalmopathy was separated from stable hyperthyroidism. In validation, the model predicted ophthalmopathy. These predictions came a median approximately six months before onset.

A patient was excluded if there was uncontrolled infection, other autoimmune disease, pregnancy or lactation. PBMCs were derived from roughly 9.6 ml fresh peripheral blood. Trimming left V 4 bases short and J 4 bases short, with 13 bases between. The CDR3 consists of 14 residues. CDR1 and CDR2 from the germline V gene are MGHRA and YSYEKL. This chain links TRBV4-1 with TRBJ1-1; tentatively, D is TRBD1 (5 bases). The sample consisted of blood. The receptor's source is a young man with Graves' hyperthyroidism. This CDR3 reads CASSPRDGGTEAFF. The DNA of the CDR3 is TGCGCCAGCAGCCCCCGGGACGGGGGCACTGAAGCTTTCTTT.